This T cell receptor (beta chain) was recorded in a study of CD8+CD57+ T cells in acquired aplastic anemia. Investigators profiled TCR beta VDJ and CDR3 from genomic DNA template. TCRdb re-called the reads with MiXCR, one entry per CDR3 protein. The table includes some 170,000 distinct CDR3 sequences, 45% to 55% detected once. Points from the study as a whole: Between patients and controls, roughly 29 CD8+ CDR3 sequences were found in common. In CD8+ cells, Simpson's diversity showed no significant difference between patients and controls.

An expansion of CD8+CD57+ cells by flow cytometry had been shown in patients chosen for sequencing. There was no therapy given to any patient before the blood sampling took place. As concerns this clonotype: Antigen unknown.

The TCR was taken from a human donor with aplastic anemia. Sequencing was carried out using sorted CD4+, CD8+, or CD8+CD57+ T cells (not recorded which) from PBMCs.

The CDR3 DNA follows: TGCAGCGTTGAAACAAGTACCCTTTACGAGCAGTACTTC. Its translation: CSVETSTLYEQYF. The chain employs TRBV29-1 and TRBJ2-7, with D hard to call. From germline, CDR1 is SQVTM and CDR2 ANQGSEA. CDR3 length: 13 amino acids. Between the trimmed V and J ends, which lost 2 bases and 4 bases, there was a span of 12 bases.